This is a list of T cell receptor beta chains from one sample in a study of tumor-infiltrating lymphocytes in primary liver carcinoma. TCRdb passed the multiplex PCR reads through MiXCR, listing each CDR3 protein once. Of tens of thousands of distinct CDR3 sequences in the sample, 60% to 85% are singletons; the top ten hold approximately 49%. Input material: liver tumor tissue from sampling region 3. Source of these receptors: a man aged 40-49 years with primary liver carcinoma and hepatitis B virus infection. Each CDR3 is given with its conserved first and last residue. D genes are given only for firm matches. For some rows the clone size is stated as once, few or many, or as a class when expanded; others skip it.

CVSSLADRGPADTQYF	TGTGTCAGCAGCTTAGCAGACAGGGGCCCGGCAGATACGCAGTATTTT	TRBD1	once	TRBJ2-3	TRBV7-8
CAGSLYRLVSEQLF	TGTGCCGGCAGTTTATACCGGCTAGTTAGTGAGCAGTTATTC	NA	NA	TRBJ2-1	TRBV11-2
CGTLGLAGGTLQETQYF	TGTGGCACTCTCGGACTAGCGGGAGGCACCCTCCAAGAGACCCAGTACTTC	TRBD2	NA	TRBJ2-5	TRBV6-5
CASSQGEGSGQRSNQPRHF	TGTGCCAGCAGCCAAGGAGAGGGGTCGGGACAGCGTAGCAATCAGCCCCGGCATTTT	TRBD1	NA	TRBJ1-5	TRBV4-2
CASGVEWRSGTGELFF	TGTGCTAGTGGTGTGGAGTGGAGATCAGGCACCGGGGAGCTGTTTTTT	NA	NA	TRBJ2-2	TRBV12-5
CTSSSPGGQGSSRRALDGYTF	TGCACCAGCAGTTCCCCTGGAGGACAGGGATCATCCCGCCGAGCACTCGATGGCTACACCTTC	TRBD1	NA	TRBJ1-2	TRBV5-1
CDSSLELLARMDEQFF	TGTGACAGTAGCTTAGAGCTCCTAGCGAGAATGGATGAGCAGTTCTTC	NA	NA	TRBJ2-1	TRBV11-2
CVISEARIGEYEQYF	TGTGTCATCAGTGAGGCCCGTATAGGAGAGTACGAGCAGTACTTC	NA	few	TRBJ2-7	TRBV10-3
CASGSPRNNEQFF	TGTGCCAGCGGCTCCCCCCGTAACAATGAGCAGTTCTTC	NA	NA	TRBJ2-1	TRBV11-2
CAGSGYPTGELFF	TGTGCCGGCAGCGGCTACCCCACCGGGGAGCTGTTTTTT	NA	NA	TRBJ2-2	TRBV12-3/TRBV12-4
CASTAGQTVGQYF	TGCGCCAGCACTGCGGGCCAAACGGTGGGGCAGTACTTC	NA	NA	TRBJ2-7	TRBV10-1